Following are 5 T cell receptor beta chains from one sample sequenced in a study of cytomegalovirus exposure and HLA in healthy donors (dated by TCRdb to between 2016 and 2019). Library preparation employed the immunoSEQ multiplex PCR assay. For the multiplex PCR, a mixture combining 60 forward primers for TCR Vbeta segments and 13 reverse primers for TCR Jbeta segments was used. Sourced from immuneACCESS, this table was stored by TCRdb with only in-frame sequences that have V and J called. A share of the clones is absent; for the studies checked, an unresolved V gene accounts for under half, and the remainder has no known explanation. This sample is represented by 40,000 or so clones; around 90% of them were singletons. The ten largest make up 8% of the sample. Material: PBMCs. Receptors originate from a woman in her 40s in good health and CMV-seropositive.

The chain carries TRBV6-1 and TRBJ2-7; D ambiguous. CDR3 length: 13 residues. Trimming left V 6 bases short and J 0 bases short, with 9 bases between. Germline-derived CDR1 and CDR2 are MNHNS and SASEGT. Written as DNA, the CDR3 is TGTGCCAGCAGAACCGATAGCTCCTACGAGCAGTACTTC. The encoded protein is CASRTDSSYEQYF.

CDR3 residues: CASSTSGQGSAFF. The CDR3 DNA is TGTGCCAGCAGCACTAGCGGCCAGGGTTCAGCTTTCTTT. The gene calls are TRBV7-2 and TRBJ1-1, with D maybe TRBD1 (5 bases). The CDR3 is made up of 13 amino acids. V was pared by 5 bases and J by 10 bases, with 17 bases between. Germline CDR1 and CDR2: SGHTA and FQGNSA.

The chain couples TRBV28 to TRBJ1-6, with a tentative D call TRBD1 (6 bases). The germline V and J ends were trimmed by 6 bases and 4 bases, with 10 bases remaining between them. Germline loops: CDR1 MDHEN, CDR2 SYDVKM. This CDR3 contains 14 residues. The CDR3 spells CASSLGQYNSPLHF. For the CDR3, the DNA is TGTGCCAGCAGCCTTGGACAGTATAATTCACCCCTCCACTTT.

The chain has TRBV2 and TRBJ1-5, with a possible D match to TRBD1 (6 bases). The V end lost 2 bases, the J end lost 2 bases, and 19 bases lay between the germline ends. The germline CDR1 and CDR2 sequences are SNHLY and FYNNEI. This CDR3 has 18 amino acids. The CDR3 spells CASSERRRGLGRNQPQHF. The CDR3 region has the DNA TGTGCCAGCAGTGAACGGCGCAGGGGTCTGGGTCGCAATCAGCCCCAGCATTTT.

The chain joins TRBV2 to TRBJ1-6; 10 bases are shared with TRBD1. The ends lost 1 base at V and 10 bases at J; junction bases unmatched: 10. The CDR3 consists of 17 residues. CDR1 and CDR2 (germline): SNHLY, FYNNEI. CDR3 region: CASSEESRDRGRSPLHF. The DNA of the CDR3 is TGTGCCAGCAGTGAAGAGTCCCGGGACAGGGGCCGATCACCCCTCCACTTT.